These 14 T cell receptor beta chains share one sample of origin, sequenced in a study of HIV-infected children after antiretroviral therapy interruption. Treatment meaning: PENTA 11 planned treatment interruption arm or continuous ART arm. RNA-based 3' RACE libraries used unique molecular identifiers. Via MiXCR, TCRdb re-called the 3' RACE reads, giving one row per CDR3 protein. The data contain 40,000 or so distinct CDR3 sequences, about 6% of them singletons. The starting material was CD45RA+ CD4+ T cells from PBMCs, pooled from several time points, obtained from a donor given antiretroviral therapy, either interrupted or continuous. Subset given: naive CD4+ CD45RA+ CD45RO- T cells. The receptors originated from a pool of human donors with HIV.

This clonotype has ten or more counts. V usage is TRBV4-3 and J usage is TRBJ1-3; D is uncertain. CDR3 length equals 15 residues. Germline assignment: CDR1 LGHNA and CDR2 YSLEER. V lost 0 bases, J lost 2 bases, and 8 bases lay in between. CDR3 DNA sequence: TGCGCCAGCAGCCAAGATTGGGCGGCTGGAAACACCATATATTTT. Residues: CASSQDWAAGNTIYF.

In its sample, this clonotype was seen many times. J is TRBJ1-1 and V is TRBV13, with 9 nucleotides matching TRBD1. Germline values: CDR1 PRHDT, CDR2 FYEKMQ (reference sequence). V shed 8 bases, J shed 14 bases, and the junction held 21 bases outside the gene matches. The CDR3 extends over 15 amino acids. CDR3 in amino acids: CASSPDRGANTEVFF. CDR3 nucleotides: TGTGCCAGCTCCCCTGACAGGGGGGCAAACACAGAAGTCTTCTTT.

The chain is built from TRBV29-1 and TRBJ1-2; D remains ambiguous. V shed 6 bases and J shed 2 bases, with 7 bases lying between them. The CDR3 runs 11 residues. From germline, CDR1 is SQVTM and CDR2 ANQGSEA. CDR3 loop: CSVVKNYGYTF. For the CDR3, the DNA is TGCAGCGTCGTCAAGAACTATGGCTACACCTTC.

In DNA form, the CDR3 reads TGTGCCAGCATAGGATTTAGAAGGACCGAGCAGTACTTC. This encodes CASIGFRRTEQYF. This sequence joins TRBV2 and TRBJ2-7; D gene uncertain. V was trimmed by 7 bases and J by 6 bases, leaving 16 bases between them. This CDR3 comprises 13 residues. CDR1 and CDR2 (germline): SNHLY, FYNNEI.

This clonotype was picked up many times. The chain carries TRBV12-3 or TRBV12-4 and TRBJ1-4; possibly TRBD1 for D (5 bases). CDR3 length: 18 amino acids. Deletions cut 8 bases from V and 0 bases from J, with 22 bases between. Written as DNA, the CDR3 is TGTGCCAGCCGATTAGGGGCCAGCCCCACCGCAACTAATGAAAAACTGTTTTTT. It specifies CASRLGASPTATNEKLFF.

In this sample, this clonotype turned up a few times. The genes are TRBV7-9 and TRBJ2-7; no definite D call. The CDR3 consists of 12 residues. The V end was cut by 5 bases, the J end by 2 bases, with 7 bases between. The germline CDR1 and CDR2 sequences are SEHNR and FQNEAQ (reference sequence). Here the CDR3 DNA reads TGTGCCAGCAGCCCTCGACCCTACGAGCAGTACTTC. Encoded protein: CASSPRPYEQYF.

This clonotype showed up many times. The CDR3, as DNA: TGTGCCAGTCAAGACAGTCCGAACACCGGGGAGCTGTTTTTT. It encodes CASQDSPNTGELFF. The V gene is TRBV6-6, the J gene TRBJ2-2, with a tentative D call TRBD1 (5 bases). CDR1 is MNHNY, CDR2 SVGAGI, per germline (reference sequence). Trimming removed 9 bases from V and 0 bases from J, with 11 bases in between. The CDR3 extends over 14 amino acids.

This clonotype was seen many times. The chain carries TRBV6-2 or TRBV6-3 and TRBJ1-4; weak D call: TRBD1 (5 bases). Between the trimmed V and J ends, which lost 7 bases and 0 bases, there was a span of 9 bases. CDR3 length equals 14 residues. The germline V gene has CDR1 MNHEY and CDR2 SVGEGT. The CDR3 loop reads CASIDRPTNEKLFF. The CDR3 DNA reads TGTGCCAGCATTGACAGACCAACTAATGAAAAACTGTTTTTT.

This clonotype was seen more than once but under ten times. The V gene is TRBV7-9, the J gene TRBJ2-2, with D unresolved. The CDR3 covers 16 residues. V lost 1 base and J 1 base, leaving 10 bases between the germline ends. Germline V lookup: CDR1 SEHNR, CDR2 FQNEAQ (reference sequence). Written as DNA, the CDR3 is TGTGCCAGCAGCTTAGATCGGGTGGTGAACACCGGGGAGCTGTTTTTT. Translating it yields CASSLDRVVNTGELFF.

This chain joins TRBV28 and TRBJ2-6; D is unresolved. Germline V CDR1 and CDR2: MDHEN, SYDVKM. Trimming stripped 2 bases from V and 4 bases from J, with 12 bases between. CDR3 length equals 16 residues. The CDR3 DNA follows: TGTGCCAGCAGTTTAGATGCAGTCCCGGGGGCCAACGTCCTGACTTTC. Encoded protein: CASSLDAVPGANVLTF.

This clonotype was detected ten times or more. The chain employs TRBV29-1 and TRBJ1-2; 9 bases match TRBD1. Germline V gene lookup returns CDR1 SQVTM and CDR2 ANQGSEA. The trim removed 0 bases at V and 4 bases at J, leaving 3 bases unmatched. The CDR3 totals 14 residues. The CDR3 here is CSVEEGTGIYGYTF. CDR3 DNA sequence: TGCAGCGTTGAAGAAGGGACAGGGATCTATGGCTACACCTTC.

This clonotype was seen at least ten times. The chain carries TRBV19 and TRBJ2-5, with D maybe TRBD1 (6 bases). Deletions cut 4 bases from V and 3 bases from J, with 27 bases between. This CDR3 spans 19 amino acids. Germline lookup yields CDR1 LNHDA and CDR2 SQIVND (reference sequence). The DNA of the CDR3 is TGTGCCAGTAGTAGGTACCGACCGGGACCACCATCAGGGGAAGAGACCCAGTACTTC. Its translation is CASSRYRPGPPSGEETQYF.

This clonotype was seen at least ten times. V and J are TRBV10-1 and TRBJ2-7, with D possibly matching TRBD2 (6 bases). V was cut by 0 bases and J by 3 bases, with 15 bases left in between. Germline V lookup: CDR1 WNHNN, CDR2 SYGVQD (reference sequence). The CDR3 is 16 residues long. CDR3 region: CASSESLGGTIYEQYF. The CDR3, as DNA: TGCGCCAGCAGTGAGTCGTTGGGCGGGACGATCTACGAGCAGTACTTC.

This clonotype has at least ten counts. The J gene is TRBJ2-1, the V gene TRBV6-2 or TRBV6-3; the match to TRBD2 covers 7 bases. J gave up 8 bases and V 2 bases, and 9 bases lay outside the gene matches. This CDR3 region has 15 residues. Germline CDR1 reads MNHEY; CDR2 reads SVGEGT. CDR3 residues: CASSYRGSLGHEQFF. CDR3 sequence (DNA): TGTGCCAGCAGTTACCGCGGGAGTTTGGGGCATGAGCAGTTCTTC.